This TCR beta chain was found in a study of post-analysis software for immune sequencing data. TCR beta libraries were prepared from cDNA with unique molecular identifiers. Between about 0.9 and 11 million T cells gave rise to some 490,000 cDNA molecules. One entry per CDR3 protein results from TCRdb running MiXCR on the PCR reads. The sample has roughly 870,000 distinct CDR3 sequences, about 50% seen once. As for this clonotype: Antigen specificity is unknown.

Germline-derived CDR1 and CDR2 are MNHNY and SVGAGI (reference sequence). This CDR3 spans 16 amino acids. V shed 6 bases and J shed 1 base, with 18 bases lying between them. Study-wide results and caveats: Controls had lower frequencies than patients of four or five TRBV segments, which included TRBV5-6, TRBV5-1 and TRBV20-1.

The TCR was taken from a girl aged 10-17 years with multiple sclerosis. The chain uses TRBV6-6 and TRBJ1-2; D is possibly TRBD1 (6 bases). The material sequenced was blood. CDR3 DNA: TGTGCCAGCAGCCCTACAACAGGGTTTGTTAACTATGGCTACACCTTC. This encodes CASSPTTGFVNYGYTF.